These 20 T cell receptor beta chains share one sample of origin, sequenced in a study of OX40 agonist ivuxolimab in advanced cancers. Profiling relied on immunoSEQ multiplex PCR, and the TCRdb table lists in-frame clones only, not all of them. The sample holds roughly 40,000 clones, more than 75% seen once. Sequences were derived from CD4+ or CD8+ T cells sorted from blood, sampled in a trial of the OX40 agonist ivuxolimab. These receptors were taken from an adult with an advanced solid tumor such as melanoma, head and neck, liver or kidney cancer.

The rearrangement joins TRBV6-5 to TRBJ2-5, with TRBD2 as a possible D gene (5 bases). Trimming stripped 2 bases from V and 5 bases from J, with 9 bases between. The CDR3 has 13 residues. Germline assignment: CDR1 MNHEY and CDR2 SVGAGI. The CDR3 sequence: CASSYPSWETQYF. The DNA for the CDR3 is TGTGCCAGCAGTTACCCTAGCTGGGAGACCCAGTACTTC.

This clone was detected only once. The chain joins TRBV2 to TRBJ1-2, with 10 nucleotides matching TRBD1. Germline CDR1 reads SNHLY; CDR2 reads FYNNEI. J gave up 0 bases and V 6 bases, and 7 bases lay outside the gene matches. The CDR3 runs to 16 residues. CDR3 nucleotide sequence: TGTGCCAGCAGACCGGGACAGGGGCCTCCTAACTATGGCTACACCTTC. Translation: CASRPGQGPPNYGYTF.

The gene calls are TRBV7-9 and TRBJ2-7; D may be TRBD1 (6 bases). V lost 5 bases and J lost 3, with 8 bases in between. Looked up from germline, CDR1 is SEHNR and CDR2 is FQNEAQ (reference sequence). CDR3 length: 12 residues. CDR3 sequence: CASSTDSYEQYF. Written as DNA, the CDR3 is TGTGCCAGCAGCACGGACAGCTACGAGCAGTACTTC. The complete variable domain, with remaining parts taken from reference TRBV7-9 and TRBJ2-7, reads DTGVSQNPRHKITKRGQNVTFRCDPISEHNRLYWYRQTLGQGPEFLTYFQNEAQLEKSRLLSDRFSAERPKGSFSTLEIQRTEQGDSAMYLCASSTDSYEQYFGPGTRLTVT.

This sequence joins TRBV30 and TRBJ1-5, with 7 bases that match TRBD1. CDR1 is GTSNPN, CDR2 SVGIG, per germline (reference sequence). The V gene end was trimmed by 2 bases and the J gene end by 5 bases; junction bases not matched to a gene: 6. This CDR3 region has 14 residues. The CDR3 coding sequence is TGTGCCTGGAGTCTCGGGCAGGGGGATCAGCCCCAGCATTTT. Residues: CAWSLGQGDQPQHF.

The table lists this clone with a count of one. The chain carries TRBV19 and TRBJ2-6; possible D gene TRBD1, 6 bases. This CDR3 region has 18 residues. Per the germline V gene, CDR1 is LNHDA and CDR2 is SQIVND (reference sequence). Trimming removed 6 bases at V and 2 bases at J, with 20 bases between. The CDR3 here is CASSPHRAEITGANVLTF. The CDR3 region has the DNA TGTGCCAGTAGCCCTCACAGGGCGGAGATTACTGGGGCCAACGTCCTGACTTTC.

The gene calls are TRBV12-5 and TRBJ2-2, with D perhaps TRBD1 (6 bases). Germline V gene lookup returns CDR1 LGHNT and CDR2 FRNRAP. This CDR3 contains 16 residues. V dropped 3 bases and J dropped 7 bases, with 18 bases sitting between them. The CDR3 reads CASGFVPGQRIGELFF. The CDR3, as DNA: TGTGCTAGTGGTTTTGTCCCGGGACAAAGAATCGGGGAGCTGTTTTTT.

This clone appeared a single time. This chain connects TRBV29-1 to TRBJ1-1; D is uncertain. The CDR3 consists of 14 residues. The germline V and J ends were trimmed by 2 bases and 1 base, with 11 bases remaining between them. Germline CDR1 is SQVTM and CDR2 is ANQGSEA. The CDR3 coding sequence is TGCAGCGTTGAAACCCCATTAGGGAACACTGAAGCTTTCTTT. Encoded protein: CSVETPLGNTEAFF. Supplemented by reference TRBV29-1 and TRBJ1-1, the full variable domain reads SAVISQKPSRDICQRGTSLTIQCQVDSQVTMMFWYRQQPGQSLTLIATANQGSEATYESGFVIDKFPISRPNLTFSTLTVSNMSPEDSSIYLCSVETPLGNTEAFFGQGTRLTVV.

The V call is TRBV7-9, the J call TRBJ1-2; possibly TRBD1 for D (5 bases). The V and J ends lost 5 bases and 5 bases respectively, with 12 bases between them. From germline, CDR1 is SEHNR and CDR2 FQNEAQ (reference sequence). The CDR3 is 13 residues long. CDR3 residues: CASSPGTVYGYTF. Written as DNA, the CDR3 is TGTGCCAGCAGCCCGGGGACGGTATATGGCTACACCTTC.

In this sample, this clone turned up once. V gene TRBV6-5 combines with J gene TRBJ1-1, with a possible D match to TRBD1 (5 bases). CDR3 length: 14 residues. The germline gives CDR1 MNHEY, CDR2 SVGAGI. V lost 5 bases and J 1 base, leaving 11 bases between the germline ends. DNA of the CDR3: TGTGCCAGCAGTGCCGTCAGGGCGAACACTGAAGCTTTCTTT. Translated: CASSAVRANTEAFF.

This chain joins TRBV27 and TRBJ1-6, with a weak D call TRBD1 (6 bases). Germline CDR1 MNHEY, CDR2 SMNVEV (reference sequence). V was shortened by 4 bases and J by 10 bases, with 23 bases between the two germline ends. This CDR3 comprises 17 residues. DNA for the CDR3: TGTGCCAGCAGTTCCCACAGGGTTTCGCTGGGGGGATCACCCCTCCACTTT. Amino acid sequence: CASSSHRVSLGGSPLHF.

V usage is TRBV4-1 and J usage is TRBJ2-7; 9 bases are shared with TRBD2. The CDR3 consists of 17 residues. Unmatched junction bases numbered 9, after V lost 0 bases and J lost 3 bases. Germline V gene lookup returns CDR1 MGHRA and CDR2 YSYEKL. CDR3 sequence reads: CASSQERSGGTDYEQYF. In DNA, the CDR3 is TGCGCCAGCAGCCAAGAGCGGAGCGGGGGGACGGACTACGAGCAGTACTTC.

The genes are TRBV19 and TRBJ1-2; the D is unclear. Trimming cost V 3 bases and J 8 bases, with 13 bases left between them. Germline lookup yields CDR1 LNHDA and CDR2 SQIVND (reference sequence). The length of the CDR3 is 13 residues. CDR3 residues: CASSMRTGYGYTF. CDR3 nucleotide sequence: TGTGCCAGTAGTATGCGAACCGGGTACGGCTACACCTTC.

The gene calls are TRBV2 and TRBJ2-6; D unresolved. This CDR3 comprises 15 residues. Germline CDR1 reads SNHLY; CDR2 reads FYNNEI. V shed 0 bases and J shed 0 bases, with 3 bases lying between them. For the CDR3, the DNA is TGTGCCAGCAGTGAAGCCCCCTCTGGGGCCAACGTCCTGACTTTC. The encoded protein is CASSEAPSGANVLTF. Full variable domain (rest looked up from reference TRBV2 and TRBJ2-6): EPEVTQTPSHQVTQMGQEVILRCVPISNHLYFYWYRQILGQKVEFLVSFYNNEISEKSEIFDDQFSVERPDGSNFTLKIRSTKLEDSAMYFCASSEAPSGANVLTFGAGSRLTVL.

This chain uses TRBV7-6 with TRBJ1-1; D not resolved. Per the germline V gene, CDR1 is SGHVS and CDR2 is FNYEAQ. V lost 4 bases to trimming and J lost 6 bases, with 18 bases between them. The CDR3 is made up of 15 amino acids. The CDR3 loop reads CASSSFSLGNAEAFF. In DNA, the CDR3 is TGTGCCAGCAGCTCATTTTCCCTGGGGAATGCTGAAGCTTTCTTT.

V and J are TRBV7-9 and TRBJ2-7; the D call may be TRBD1 or TRBD2 (5 bases each). CDR3 length: 17 amino acids. V lost 5 bases and J 0 bases, leaving 20 bases between the germline ends. Germline CDR1 and CDR2: SEHNR and FQNEAQ (reference sequence). This CDR3 is CASSPRLTGPRSYEQYF. CDR3 DNA: TGTGCCAGCAGCCCTAGACTGACGGGGCCTCGCTCCTACGAGCAGTACTTC.

V is TRBV13 and J is TRBJ2-3, with a tentative D call TRBD1 (5 bases). CDR3 length equals 17 residues. Germline loops: CDR1 PRHDT, CDR2 FYEKMQ (reference sequence). The ends were cut back, 3 bases at V and 2 bases at J, with 18 bases in the middle. CDR3 residues: CASSFLTGAAPTDTQYF. The CDR3 DNA follows: TGTGCCAGCAGCTTTCTGACTGGGGCAGCTCCCACAGATACGCAGTATTTT.

This chain uses TRBV19 with TRBJ1-6; 7 nucleotides align to TRBD1. Germline values: CDR1 LNHDA, CDR2 SQIVND (reference sequence). CDR3 length: 15 residues. Losses at the gene ends were 7 bases for V and 0 bases for J; bases not matched to a gene: 3. The CDR3 reads CASIQGDSYNSPLHF. The CDR3 coding sequence is TGTGCCAGTATCCAGGGGGACTCCTATAATTCACCCCTCCACTTT.

The genes are TRBV5-6 and TRBJ1-5, with 8 bases aligning to TRBD1. This CDR3 is 14 amino acids long. CDR1 is SGHDT and CDR2 is YYEEEE in the germline V gene. V was pared by 2 bases and J by 6 bases, with 4 bases of the junction left unmatched. DNA of the CDR3: TGTGCCAGCAGCTTAGGACAGGGCAGTCAGCCCCAGCATTTT. Residues: CASSLGQGSQPQHF. The full variable domain, rest sourced from reference TRBV5-6 and TRBJ1-5, is DAGVTQSPTHLIKTRGQQVTLRCSPKSGHDTVSWYQQALGQGPQFIFQYYEEEERQRGNFPDRFSGHQFPNYSSELNVNALLLGDSALYLCASSLGQGSQPQHFGDGTRLSIL.

The J gene is TRBJ1-1, the V gene TRBV2; possible D gene TRBD1, 5 bases. V was pared by 4 bases and J by 0 bases, with 12 bases between. This CDR3 has 15 residues. In germline, CDR1 is SNHLY, CDR2 FYNNEI. The CDR3 spells CASSAGRLLNTEAFF. CDR3 in DNA: TGTGCCAGCAGTGCAGGGCGGCTGTTGAACACTGAAGCTTTCTTT.

The rearrangement joins TRBV19 to TRBJ2-7, with D unclear. CDR3 length: 13 amino acids. The germline gives CDR1 LNHDA, CDR2 SQIVND (reference sequence). V dropped 9 bases and J dropped 3 bases, with 15 bases sitting between them. In DNA, the CDR3 is TGTGCCAGCGACTCGCCTGGGGTCTACGAGCAGTACTTC. Amino acid sequence: CASDSPGVYEQYF.